This TCR beta chain was captured by sequencing in a study of blood T cells in healthy people across ages. Overall study results and limits: Comparison with aged donors showed that long-lived donors had more naive CD4+ cells and higher diversity. Strong correlation existed between TCR beta diversity and naive T cell percentage.

Each donor was a healthy Caucasian individual from Russia, aged roughly 6 to 95. Isolation yielded PBMCs, at least 6 million per sample, in every case. A note on this clonotype: Its antigen is as yet unknown.

It was with a sample-barcoded 5' primer and a J-beta primer mix that a second PCR of roughly 7 to 12 cycles was run. MiXCR, run by TCRdb on the 5' RACE reads, gives a single entry per CDR3 protein. The table lists about 630,000 distinct CDR3 sequences, 21% of them singletons, with 3% to 4% in the top ten. This TCR came from a man between 70 and 80 years old in good health. Input material: blood.

Written as DNA, the CDR3 is TGTGCCAGCTCACCACGGGCAAGGGGAGAGACCCAGTACTTC. Encoded protein: CASSPRARGETQYF. The rearrangement joins TRBV18 to TRBJ2-5; possible D gene TRBD1, 5 bases. Trimming took 1 base from V and 4 from J, leaving 10 bases between them. Germline loops: CDR1 KGHSH, CDR2 LQKENI. CDR3 length equals 14 residues.